The rows below give T cell receptor beta chains drawn from one sample of a study of shared clonotypes between healthy human individuals. Assay used: immunoSEQ multiplex PCR; TCRdb lists only in-frame clones, some missing. The sample has some 2.1 million clones, about 95% seen once. Sequenced sample: naive CD8+ T cells sorted from blood. The receptors originated from a man between 18 and 29 years old in good health. The CDR3 runs from the conserved cysteine through the conserved F or W. D genes are given only for firm matches. Size tells how often a clone was seen (once, few, many) or the class of an expanded clone, and some rows leave it out.

j_call v_call d_call clone_size cdr3_aa cdr3_nt
TRBJ1-1 TRBV27 TRBD1 NA CASSLWTGMNTEAFF TGTGCCAGCAGTTTATGGACAGGGATGAACACTGAAGCTTTCTTT
TRBJ2-7 TRBV27 NA once CATRAGAYEQYF TGTGCCACCCGGGCAGGGGCATACGAGCAGTACTTC
TRBJ1-1 TRBV30 NA NA CAWSVSRSMNTEAFF TGTGCCTGGAGTGTTAGCAGGAGTATGAACACTGAAGCTTTCTTT
TRBJ2-2 TRBV11-3 NA NA CASSHGGTSSTGELFF TGTGCCAGCAGCCACGGCGGGACTTCTTCAACCGGGGAGCTGTTTTTT
TRBJ1-1 TRBV14 NA NA CASSQGGALNTEAFF TGTGCCAGCAGCCAAGGCGGGGCCCTGAACACTGAAGCTTTCTTT
TRBJ2-3 TRBV28 NA NA CASSFGQADTQYF TGTGCCAGCAGTTTCGGCCAAGCAGATACGCAGTATTTT
TRBJ2-3 TRBV27 NA NA CASSSGTDTQYF TGTGCCAGCAGTTCCGGCACAGATACGCAGTATTTT
TRBJ2-7 TRBV2 NA NA CASSDYDWTYEQYF TGTGCCAGCAGTGATTATGACTGGACCTACGAGCAGTACTTC
TRBJ2-7 TRBV29-1 TRBD1 once CSVLGTENLPSYEQYF TGCAGCGTCCTCGGGACAGAAAATCTACCCTCCTACGAGCAGTACTTC
TRBJ1-1 TRBV11-1 TRBD1 once CASSLAEGAPTEAFF TGTGCCAGCAGCTTAGCAGAGGGGGCGCCCACTGAAGCTTTCTTT
TRBJ2-2 TRBV27 TRBD1 NA CASSQGASGPTGELFF TGTGCCAGCTCCCAGGGGGCATCAGGGCCCACCGGGGAGCTGTTTTTT